This TCR beta chain was sequenced during a study of T cells in Graves' hyperthyroidism and ophthalmopathy. TCR beta CDR3 sequences were amplified from RNA transcripts. Using the HTBI primer set, a first-round RT-PCR was run on the TCR CDR3. Using its own MiXCR run on the multiplex PCR reads, TCRdb lists one record per CDR3 protein. The data show hundreds of thousands of distinct CDR3 sequences, approximately 15% seen once. Newly diagnosed patients aged 18 to 65 had hyperthyroidism of under 2 months' duration. The CDR3 loop spans 17 amino acids. Germline V gives CDR1 ENHRY, CDR2 SYGVKD. V lost 6 bases to trimming and J lost 6 bases; unmatched junction nucleotides: 14.

The chain is built from TRBV10-3 and TRBJ2-1, with 10 bases identical to TRBD1. The sequenced material came from blood. The clonotype was recovered from a woman aged 25-40 years with Graves' hyperthyroidism that later progressed to Graves' ophthalmopathy. CDR3 DNA sequence: TGTGCCATCAGCATAGAATCAGGACAGGGGGGCCGCAATGAGCAGTTCTTC. Translating gives CAISIESGQGGRNEQFF.